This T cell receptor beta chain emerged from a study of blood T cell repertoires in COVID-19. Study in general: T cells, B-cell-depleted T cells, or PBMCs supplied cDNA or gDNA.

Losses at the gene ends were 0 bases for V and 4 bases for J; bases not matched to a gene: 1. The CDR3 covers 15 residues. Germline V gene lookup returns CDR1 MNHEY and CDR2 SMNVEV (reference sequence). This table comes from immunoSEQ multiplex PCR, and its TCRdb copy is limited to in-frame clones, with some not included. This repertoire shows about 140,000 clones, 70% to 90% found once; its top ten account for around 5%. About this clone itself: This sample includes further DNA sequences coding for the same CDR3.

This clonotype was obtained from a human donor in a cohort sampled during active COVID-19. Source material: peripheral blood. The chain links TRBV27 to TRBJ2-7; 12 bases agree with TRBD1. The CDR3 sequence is CASSLSGQGAYEQYF. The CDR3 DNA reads TGTGCCAGCAGTTTATCGGGACAGGGGGCATACGAGCAGTACTTC.